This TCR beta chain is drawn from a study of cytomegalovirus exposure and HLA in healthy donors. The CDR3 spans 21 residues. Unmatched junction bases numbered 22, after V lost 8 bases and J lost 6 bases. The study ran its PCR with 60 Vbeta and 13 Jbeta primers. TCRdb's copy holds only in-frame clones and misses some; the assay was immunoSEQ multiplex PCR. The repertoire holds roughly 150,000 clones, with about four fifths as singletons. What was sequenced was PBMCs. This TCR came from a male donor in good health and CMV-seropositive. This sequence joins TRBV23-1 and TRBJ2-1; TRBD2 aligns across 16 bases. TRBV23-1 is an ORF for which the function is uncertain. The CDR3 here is CASGIDEPGTSGRAAGNEQFF. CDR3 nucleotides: TGCGCCAGCGGAATAGATGAGCCCGGGACTAGCGGGAGGGCGGCAGGCAATGAGCAGTTCTTC.